Listed below are T cell receptor beta chains from one sample, sequenced in a study of cytomegalovirus exposure and HLA in healthy donors. Sequencing was performed with immunoSEQ multiplex PCR; in TCRdb, only in-frame clones are kept and a portion is missing. The table includes about 130,000 clones, roughly 80% detected once. Sequenced material: PBMCs. The receptors were gathered from a middle-aged man in good health and CMV-seronegative. CDR3s leave out the opening cysteine and the closing phenylalanine or tryptophan.

V gene	J gene	CDR3 protein
TRBV27	TRBJ2-1	ASSPDRLRSYNEQF
TRBV6-5	TRBJ2-2	ASSAETTNTGELF
TRBV5-6	TRBJ1-1	ASSLKGANTEAF
TRBV19	TRBJ1-4	ASSVGTVIYNEKLF
TRBV27	TRBJ2-5	ASSLTGAPQETQY
TRBV27	TRBJ2-7	ASKSSGQIPYEQY
TRBV2	TRBJ1-2	ASSVGGDYGYT
TRBV5-1	TRBJ2-1	ASTQTSGRAVEQF
TRBV6-1	TRBJ1-4	ASSRDRREKLF
TRBV5-6	TRBJ2-6	ASSYRGSGANVLT
TRBV4-1	TRBJ2-7	ASSQGGGLAGAYEQY
TRBV29-1	TRBJ1-4	SYRATNEKLF
TRBV28	TRBJ2-7	ASSSPARGEQY
TRBV13	TRBJ1-5	ASSRGQGAPQH
TRBV28	TRBJ2-1	ASSLSRDRYNEQF
TRBV7-2	TRBJ2-1	ASSLDRSYNEQF
TRBV29-1	TRBJ2-5	SVGSAGTGEVETQY
TRBV15	TRBJ2-5	ATSGETGGAGETQY
TRBV30	TRBJ1-1	AWSFGTAGTEAF
TRBV19	TRBJ2-1	ASSASGNSYNEQF
TRBV9	TRBJ2-1	ASSVGTSGAYNEQF
TRBV25-1	TRBJ1-6	ASCPGTYNSPLH
TRBV6-1	TRBJ2-1	ASSEIGLWASGRANEQF
TRBV18	TRBJ1-5	ASSRTANNQPQH
TRBV11-2	TRBJ2-7	ASSLTGGYEQY
TRBV19	TRBJ1-5	ASSWGVSGNQPQH
TRBV19	TRBJ2-1	ASSIASGRAVDEQF
TRBV15	TRBJ1-3	ATSSGGTAGNTIY
TRBV28	TRBJ1-1	ASSSELAVTEAF
TRBV2	TRBJ2-7	ASRNKPEQY
TRBV5-4	TRBJ1-1	ASKAGNTEAF
TRBV19	TRBJ1-5	ASSFRVRVGNQPQH
TRBV6-6	TRBJ1-1	ASSLSGTGGTEAF
TRBV5-1	TRBJ2-3	ASYTAGSGTDTQY
TRBV5-6	TRBJ2-1	ASSLDRSSYNEQF
TRBV5-8	TRBJ2-5	ASSPGRGQNQETQY
TRBV27	TRBJ2-3	ASSFSGIKDTQY
TRBV5-8	TRBJ2-7	ASSWTRAGTPYEQY
TRBV5-1	TRBJ1-2	ASSSDRAAPNYGYT
TRBV27	NA	ASSTTGTGTYEQY
TRBV6-5	TRBJ1-3	ASRPGSGNTIY
TRBV28	TRBJ1-4	ASLGQGNEKLF
TRBV9	TRBJ2-7	ASSVGGQPQAEQY
TRBV2	TRBJ2-5	ASTSSGRATQETQY
TRBV28	TRBJ1-2	ASRTGTGDYGYT
TRBV7-2	TRBJ2-3	ASSRTGGTDTQY
TRBV5-4	TRBJ1-3	ASSLDRGAIY
TRBV29-1	TRBJ1-4	SVAKGTGPEKLF
TRBV6-6	TRBJ1-2	ASRRPGQGSGYT
TRBV6-5	TRBJ2-5	ASSYSDRETQY
TRBV11-1	TRBJ2-1	ASSPGLAGTGDNEQF
TRBV20-1	TRBJ2-1	SARRVNEQF
TRBV28	TRBJ2-4	ASSSPERAPRKNIQY
TRBV19	TRBJ1-2	ASSHGGLYGYT
TRBV7-9	TRBJ2-4	ASSPRTGTGDIQY
TRBV9	TRBJ2-2	ASSVVQANGELF
TRBV2	TRBJ2-1	ASRVQSSYNEQF
TRBV7-6	TRBJ2-3	ASSPQLGSADTQY
TRBV19	TRBJ1-5	ASSLGQGTSTQPQH